This record looks at one T cell receptor (beta chain) sequence and its context. Profiling relied on immunoSEQ multiplex PCR, and the TCRdb table lists in-frame clones only, not all of them. The data contain about 400,000 clones, more than 80% of them singletons. This entry is derived from a study of blood T cell repertoires in COVID-19. Study as a whole: Italy, Spain and the United States were the sources of the convalescent and acute COVID-19 samples.

Looked up from germline, CDR1 is MGHRA and CDR2 is YSYEKL. This CDR3 is 13 amino acids long. Trimming stripped 0 bases from V and 2 bases from J, with 5 bases between. The sequence was collected from a woman between 25 and 40 years old with active or convalescent COVID-19. Sequencing used peripheral blood. The V gene is TRBV4-1, the J gene TRBJ2-7; D is unresolved. CDR3 residues: CASSQDGTYEQYF. The CDR3 coding sequence is TGCGCCAGCAGCCAAGATGGCACCTACGAGCAGTACTTC.